Shown below are 21 T cell receptor beta chains from a single sample sequenced in a study of blood T cells in healthy people across ages. The use of a sample-barcoded 5' primer and a J-beta primer mix characterized a second PCR of roughly 6 to 11 cycles. From the 5' RACE reads, TCRdb called clonotypes with MiXCR, one entry per CDR3 protein. Of about 1.1 million distinct CDR3 sequences listed, 35% to 40% are singletons. The specimen was blood. These receptors came from a man aged 18 to 35 in good health.

The V gene is TRBV21-1, the J gene TRBJ2-7; TRBD2, the table's D call, lacks a check against the DNA. TRBV21-1 is flagged as a pseudogene. This CDR3 region has 13 residues. CDR3 sequence: CASSKGTAGEQYF. The CDR3 nucleotides are TGTGCCAGCAGCAAAGGGACAGCGGGCGAGCAGTACTTC.

With regard to this clonotype: Germline and junction disagree at one end, which may indicate a read error. V usage is TRBV6-6 and J usage is TRBJ1-6, with 9 bases that match TRBD1. Germline CDR1 is MNHNY and CDR2 is SVGAGI (reference sequence). The CDR3 sequence is 12 residues long. CDR3 in amino acids: CAGRGDRAILHF. The CDR3 nucleotides read TGTGCCGGCAGGGGGGACAGGGCGATACTCCACTTT.

At least ten counts were recorded for this clonotype. The genes are TRBV6-5 and TRBJ2-3; no definite D call. CDR3 length equals 13 residues. CDR1 and CDR2 from the germline V gene are MNHEY and SVGAGI. Between the trimmed V and J ends, which lost 5 bases and 1 base, there was a span of 7 bases. This CDR3 is CASSETGTDTQYF. CDR3 in DNA: TGTGCCAGCAGTGAAACGGGCACAGATACGCAGTATTTT.

The CDR3 loop is CASSQIYLGTEETQYF. The CDR3 bases are TGCGCCAGCAGCCAAATCTATTTAGGGACGGAAGAGACCCAGTACTTC. The V call is TRBV4-3, the J call TRBJ2-7; either TRBD1 or TRBD2 may fit D (5 bases each). The J call is doubtful: the DNA matches TRBJ2-5 better. The V gene's germline CDR1 is LGHNA and CDR2 YSLEER. The CDR3 has 16 amino acids.

This clonotype showed up just once. The V and J genes are TRBV4-1 and TRBJ1-1; D not certain. Germline V CDR1 and CDR2: MGHRA, YSYEKL. CDR3 length equals 16 residues. V was shortened by 4 bases and J by 2 bases, with 17 bases between the two germline ends. This CDR3 is CASSPLDAEPNTEAFF. CDR3 DNA: TGCGCCAGCAGCCCCCTAGACGCCGAGCCCAACACTGAAGCTTTCTTT.

The V call is TRBV5-1, the J call TRBJ2-1; D remains ambiguous. V dropped 2 bases and J dropped 4 bases, with 16 bases sitting between them. Germline-derived CDR1 and CDR2 are SGHRS and YFSETQ. This CDR3 has 16 amino acids. The CDR3 sequence is CASSLIGLQGYNEQFF. The DNA for the CDR3 is TGCGCCAGCAGCTTAATTGGCCTCCAAGGGTACAATGAGCAGTTCTTC.

This clonotype was counted a single time. Germline is not matched at one junction end, which may reflect a read error. V is TRBV5-1 and J is TRBJ1-2, with a tentative D call TRBD1 (6 bases). The CDR3 totals 16 residues. CDR1 SGHRS and CDR2 YFSETQ come from the germline V gene. The CDR3 DNA is TGCGCCGGCAGCTTGGCTGATAAGGGACACCCCTATGGCTACACCTTC. The encoded protein is CAGSLADKGHPYGYTF.

CDR3 amino acids: CASSPTRQPNRGETQYF. The CDR3 coding sequence is TGTGCCAGCAGTCCCACCCGACAGCCCAATCGAGGGGAGACCCAGTACTTC. The V gene is TRBV7-2, the J gene TRBJ2-5; possibly TRBD1 or TRBD2 for D (5 bases each). The CDR3 spans 17 residues. Trimming removed 6 bases from V and 5 bases from J, with 25 bases in between. The germline V gene encodes CDR1 SGHTA and CDR2 FQGNSA.

The chain links TRBV12-3 or TRBV12-4 to TRBJ1-3; 7 bases are shared with TRBD1. The V and J ends lost 6 bases and 0 bases, in that order; junction bases with no gene match: 8. The CDR3 contains 16 residues. The CDR3 DNA is TGTGCCAGCAGCTCTCAGGGGGGGGACTCTGGAAACACCATATATTTT. As protein: CASSSQGGDSGNTIYF.

CDR3 in DNA: TGTGCCTGGAGGAGGGCCTTCAGTTTTGGCTACACCTTC. Amino acid sequence: CAWRRAFSFGYTF. The V gene is TRBV30, the J gene TRBJ1-2, with no clear D. V lost 3 bases and J lost 7, with 15 bases in between. Germline V gene sequence: CDR1 GTSNPN, CDR2 SVGIG (reference sequence). This CDR3 has 13 amino acids.

This clonotype was found a few times. The chain couples TRBV6-1 to TRBJ2-1, with D unresolved. There are 14 residues in the CDR3. Germline CDR1 MNHNS, CDR2 SASEGT. Trimming stripped 2 bases from V and 5 bases from J, with 10 bases between. This chain's CDR3 is CASSESIANNEQFF. The DNA for the CDR3 is TGTGCCAGCAGTGAATCGATCGCCAACAATGAGCAGTTCTTC.

This clonotype was seen a handful of times. The rearrangement links TRBV2 to TRBJ2-3; possibly TRBD1 for D (6 bases). This CDR3 has 15 residues. The ends were cut back, 8 bases at V and 2 bases at J, with 17 bases in the middle. CDR1 is SNHLY and CDR2 is FYNNEI in the germline V gene. CDR3 amino acids: CASFNPGQLTDTQYF. In DNA form, the CDR3 reads TGTGCCAGCTTCAACCCGGGACAACTCACAGATACGCAGTATTTT. Variable domain in full (rest from reference TRBV2 and TRBJ2-3): EPEVTQTPSHQVTQMGQEVILRCVPISNHLYFYWYRQILGQKVEFLVSFYNNEISEKSEIFDDQFSVERPDGSNFTLKIRSTKLEDSAMYFCASFNPGQLTDTQYFGPGTRLTVL.

This clonotype came up a few times. The chain recombines TRBV7-9 with TRBJ1-2; 11 bases line up with TRBD1. Trimming cost V 5 bases and J 2 bases; bases outside gene matches: 7. Germline V gene data show CDR1 as SEHNR and CDR2 as FQNEAQ (reference sequence). The CDR3 extends over 16 amino acids. CDR3 sequence reads: CASSPGQGDRNYGYTF. The DNA for the CDR3 is TGTGCCAGCAGCCCGGGACAGGGGGACCGAAACTATGGCTACACCTTC.

Of note for this clonotype: Just one base apart from a much larger clone, this may be a read error. This chain joins TRBV20-1 and TRBJ2-1; 10 bases fit TRBD1. CDR3 length: 15 amino acids. J was trimmed by 4 bases and V by 5 bases; bases with no gene match: 8. Germline lookup yields CDR1 DFQATT and CDR2 SNEGSKA (reference sequence). The CDR3 sequence is CSALGGQGYYNEQFF. CDR3 DNA: TGCAGTGCTCTTGGGGGACAGGGGTATTACAATGAGCAGTTCTTC.

This clonotype came up once. This sequence joins TRBV20-1 and TRBJ1-6; the match to TRBD1 covers 7 bases. V lost 1 base to trimming and J lost 8 bases; unmatched junction nucleotides: 8. Germline lookup yields CDR1 DFQATT and CDR2 SNEGSKA (reference sequence). The CDR3 totals 15 residues. The DNA of the CDR3 is TGCAGTGCTAGAGTGGAAGGGGGCGCGCATTCACCCCTCCACTTT. Translating gives CSARVEGGAHSPLHF.

This clonotype was picked up a small number of times. The DNA of the CDR3 is TGCAGTGCTAGGCCGGACAGTGAAGCTTTCTTT. Residues: CSARPDSEAFF. The rearrangement joins TRBV20-1 to TRBJ1-1, with D possibly TRBD1 on 6 matching bases. Germline CDR1 reads DFQATT; CDR2 reads SNEGSKA (reference sequence). V shed 3 bases and J shed 7 bases, with 9 bases lying between them. This CDR3 comprises 11 residues.

This clonotype was observed a few times. The chain is built from TRBV12-3 or TRBV12-4 and TRBJ2-1, with 7 positions matching TRBD1. The CDR3 has 15 residues. V lost 4 bases, J lost 7 bases, and 10 bases stayed unmatched. CDR3 sequence: CASSCRQGRLNEQFF. The CDR3 bases are TGTGCCAGCAGTTGCAGACAGGGACGTCTAAATGAGCAGTTCTTC.

This clonotype was seen more than once but under ten times. This chain's CDR3 is CASSPQFQPGYTGELFF. The CDR3 DNA sequence: TGTGCCAGCAGTCCCCAATTCCAACCAGGGTACACCGGGGAGCTGTTTTTT. This chain uses TRBV27 with TRBJ2-2; D possibly corresponds to TRBD1 (5 bases). Germline V CDR1 and CDR2: MNHEY, SMNVEV (reference sequence). V lost 5 bases to trimming and J lost 3 bases, with 19 bases between them. The CDR3 extends over 17 amino acids.

J is TRBJ2-1 and V is TRBV19; D unclear. Trimming cost V 3 bases and J 9 bases, with 6 bases left between them. CDR3 length: 11 residues. Germline V gene lookup returns CDR1 LNHDA and CDR2 SQIVND (reference sequence). The DNA of the CDR3 is TGTGCCAGTAGTATTTTAGGTGAGCAGTTCTTC. Translating gives CASSILGEQFF.

This clonotype was seen more than once but under ten times. The rearrangement links TRBV4-1 to TRBJ2-7, with a weak D call TRBD1 (7 bases). CDR3 length: 16 residues. The germline V gene has CDR1 MGHRA and CDR2 YSYEKL. Trimming removed 1 base at V and 6 bases at J, with 19 bases between. CDR3 bases: TGCGCCAGCAGCCAAGTAATGAGACAGGGAGGACGCGAGCAGTACTTC. Amino acid sequence: CASSQVMRQGGREQYF.

The chain has TRBV2 and TRBJ1-1; D perhaps matches TRBD1 (6 bases). V lost 6 bases, J lost 4 bases, and 18 bases lay in between. Germline V CDR1 and CDR2: SNHLY, FYNNEI. The CDR3 is made up of 15 amino acids. The CDR3 sequence: CASREIGTMATEAFF. CDR3 sequence (DNA): TGTGCCAGCAGGGAGATAGGGACAATGGCCACTGAAGCTTTCTTT.